These 30 T cell receptor beta chains originate from one sample sequenced in a study of post-analysis software for immune sequencing data. Built from TCR beta cDNA, the libraries had unique molecular identifiers in them. TCRdb re-derived calls from the PCR reads in MiXCR, one entry per CDR3 protein. This sample has hundreds of thousands of distinct CDR3 sequences; about 27% occur once, and the top ten carry more than 0.45%. No cognate antigen is known for these TCRs. Study-level points and caveats: The five TRBV segments detected at higher frequency in patients than in controls included TRBV5-6, TRBV5-1 and TRBV20-1.

The source material was blood. All receptors come from a girl aged 5 to 17 with multiple sclerosis.

This clonotype was seen a few times. The chain has TRBV20-1 and TRBJ2-1, with 7 bases identical to TRBD1. The CDR3 spans 12 residues. The germline CDR1 and CDR2 sequences are DFQATT and SNEGSKA (reference sequence). V was pared by 6 bases and J by 9 bases, with 8 bases of the junction left unmatched. The CDR3 DNA reads TGCAGTGCCGAGACAGGGTTGGGTGAGCAGTTCTTC. Translating it yields CSAETGLGEQFF.

The V gene is TRBV13, the J gene TRBJ2-4, with D possibly matching TRBD2 (6 bases). V was trimmed by 5 bases and J by 3 bases, leaving 11 bases between them. Germline assignment: CDR1 PRHDT and CDR2 FYEKMQ (reference sequence). The CDR3 covers 14 residues. The CDR3 DNA is TGTGCCAGCAGCCCTCGGGGAGGCAAAAACATTCAGTACTTC. It codes for CASSPRGGKNIQYF.

V gene TRBV27 combines with J gene TRBJ2-5, with D possibly matching TRBD1 (7 bases). The germline gives CDR1 MNHEY, CDR2 SMNVEV (reference sequence). The CDR3 totals 14 residues. The V end was cut by 2 bases, the J end by 5 bases, with 12 bases between. CDR3 nucleotide sequence: TGTGCCAGCAGTTTACGCGCAGGGGGGGAGACCCAGTACTTC. Translated: CASSLRAGGETQYF.

This clonotype was detected a few times. The chain is built from TRBV7-9 and TRBJ2-3; 12 nucleotides line up with TRBD2. CDR1 and CDR2 from the germline V gene are SEHNR and FQNEAQ (reference sequence). This CDR3 is 17 amino acids long. Germline trimming cut 2 bases from V and 4 bases from J; bases unmatched to any gene: 7. CDR3 sequence (DNA): TGTGCCAGCAGCTTACGGTCTAGCGGGGGGGAAGCAGATACGCAGTATTTT. This translates into CASSLRSSGGEADTQYF.

CDR3 residues: CANRETGSGQPQHF. CDR3 nucleotides: TGTGCCAACAGGGAAACAGGGTCAGGACAGCCCCAGCATTTT. The rearrangement joins TRBV12-3 or TRBV12-4 to TRBJ1-5; perhaps TRBD1 as D (6 bases). The CDR3 sequence is 14 residues long. Trimming removed 10 bases at V and 7 bases at J, with 20 bases between.

This chain links TRBV29-1 with TRBJ2-7, with 11 bases fitting TRBD2. CDR3 length: 14 residues. The junction had 5 bases not matched to a gene; V was cut back by 4 bases and J by 3 bases. Germline CDR1 reads SQVTM; CDR2 reads ANQGSEA. For the CDR3, the DNA is TGCAGCGTTGTTCGGCTAGCGGGAGGCTACGAGCAGTACTTC. This sequence encodes CSVVRLAGGYEQYF.

This rearrangement joins TRBV20-1 to TRBJ2-4; D possibly matches TRBD1 or TRBD2 (5 bases each). This CDR3 contains 15 residues. Germline V gives CDR1 DFQATT, CDR2 SNEGSKA (reference sequence). Trimming cost V 5 bases and J 8 bases, with 22 bases left between them. Written as DNA, the CDR3 is TGCAGTGCTTTCCGCCCCGGGACCGCGAGTGACATTCAGTACTTC. It codes for CSAFRPGTASDIQYF.

The chain links TRBV20-1 to TRBJ2-3, with D possibly matching TRBD1 (5 bases). Germline V gene lookup returns CDR1 DFQATT and CDR2 SNEGSKA (reference sequence). The CDR3 has 15 residues. V lost 6 bases and J lost 4, with 20 bases in between. DNA of the CDR3: TGCAGTGCCCAAAGGGGTTCAGCAGGGTCAGATACGCAGTATTTT. Protein: CSAQRGSAGSDTQYF.

This chain joins TRBV24-1 and TRBJ2-1; perhaps D is TRBD1 or TRBD2 (5 bases each). There are 13 residues in the CDR3. V was trimmed by 7 bases and J by 8 bases, leaving 14 bases between them. Looked up from germline, CDR1 is KGHDR and CDR2 is SFDVKD. CDR3 nucleotides: TGTGCCACCAGCCCCGGGGCAGCGGATGAGCAGTTCTTC. It translates to CATSPGAADEQFF.

This clonotype was detected only a few times. The rearrangement uses TRBV5-1 and TRBJ2-5; the D gene could be TRBD1 or TRBD2 (5 bases each). The CDR3 contains 14 residues. V was clipped by 4 bases and J by 5 bases, with 15 bases between them. From germline, CDR1 is SGHRS and CDR2 YFSETQ. In DNA form, the CDR3 reads TGCGCCAGCAGCCATGGGACGGTTCGGGAGACCCAGTACTTC. Its translation is CASSHGTVRETQYF.

This clonotype was seen a handful of times. This sequence joins TRBV9 and TRBJ2-1; D call uncertain. Trimming left V 0 bases short and J 0 bases short, with 10 bases between. The CDR3 has 16 amino acids. The germline gives CDR1 SGDLS, CDR2 YYNGEE. CDR3 loop: CASSVAGVSSYNEQFF. CDR3 coding DNA: TGTGCCAGCAGCGTAGCAGGAGTGAGCTCCTACAATGAGCAGTTCTTC.

The V gene is TRBV5-6, the J gene TRBJ2-1; no reliable D call. The CDR3 sequence is 15 residues long. The germline V gene encodes CDR1 SGHDT and CDR2 YYEEEE. V lost 0 bases, J lost 0 bases, and 7 bases lay in between. CDR3 in DNA: TGTGCCAGCAGCTTGGTAACTTCCTCCTACAATGAGCAGTTCTTC. Translation gives CASSLVTSSYNEQFF.

V gene TRBV6-6 combines with J gene TRBJ2-5, with a weak D call TRBD1 (6 bases). CDR1 is MNHNY, CDR2 SVGAGI, per germline (reference sequence). The CDR3 has 15 residues. V was trimmed by 5 bases and J by 1 base, leaving 14 bases between them. The CDR3 protein is CASSAGTRGQETQYF. CDR3 nucleotide sequence: TGTGCCAGCAGTGCCGGGACACGGGGCCAAGAGACCCAGTACTTC.

The genes are TRBV20-1 and TRBJ2-1, with 9 bases matching TRBD2. This CDR3 is 13 amino acids long. Germline CDR1 and CDR2: DFQATT and SNEGSKA (reference sequence). V trimming: 5 bases; J trimming: 9 bases; junction bases outside the gene matches: 8. The CDR3 sequence: CSAPIQAGGEQFF. CDR3 bases: TGCAGTGCTCCAATCCAAGCGGGAGGTGAGCAGTTCTTC.

This clonotype was picked up a small number of times. The chain combines TRBV28 with TRBJ1-5; no reliable D call. The germline V gene has CDR1 MDHEN and CDR2 SYDVKM. The CDR3 covers 13 residues. Trimming took 6 bases from V and 7 from J, leaving 13 bases between them. CDR3 amino acids: CASSKQQRQPQHF. The CDR3, as DNA: TGTGCCAGCAGCAAACAGCAGAGGCAGCCCCAGCATTTT.

This clonotype was seen only a few times. V is TRBV5-1 and J is TRBJ2-3, with 10 bases aligning to TRBD1. The CDR3 consists of 15 residues. The germline CDR1 and CDR2 sequences are SGHRS and YFSETQ. V shed 0 bases and J 5 bases; nucleotides not matched to a gene: 3. The DNA for the CDR3 is TGCGCCAGCAGCTTGGGACAGGGGGCGGTAGATACGCAGTATTTT. It specifies CASSLGQGAVDTQYF.

This clonotype occurred a few times. The rearrangement uses TRBV20-1 and TRBJ1-4, with D possibly matching TRBD1 (5 bases). There are 15 residues in the CDR3. Germline CDR1 and CDR2: DFQATT and SNEGSKA (reference sequence). The ends were cut back, 5 bases at V and 0 bases at J, with 13 bases in the middle. CDR3 DNA: TGCAGTGCTCCCGACAGCTTTGCAACTAATGAAAAACTGTTTTTT. Translated: CSAPDSFATNEKLFF.

The chain has TRBV20-1 and TRBJ2-2, with D hard to call. There are 12 residues in the CDR3. Looked up from germline, CDR1 is DFQATT and CDR2 is SNEGSKA (reference sequence). V gave up 1 base and J gave up 5 bases, with 5 bases separating them. The CDR3 DNA sequence: TGCAGTGCTAGAGTGGAAACCGGGGAGCTGTTTTTT. It specifies CSARVETGELFF.

This chain links TRBV7-2 with TRBJ2-3; D is unresolved. V was trimmed by 4 bases and J by 5 bases, leaving 7 bases between them. Germline V gene lookup returns CDR1 SGHTA and CDR2 FQGNSA. The CDR3 has 12 residues. The CDR3 DNA follows: TGTGCCAGCAGCTCCGGAATAGATACGCAGTATTTT. Protein sequence: CASSSGIDTQYF.

As regards this clonotype: Relative to the germline gene, one junction end is altered; a read error may explain this. CDR3 residues: CVSSMYQGVNYGYTF. The CDR3 DNA follows: TGTGTCAGCAGCATGTACCAGGGGGTGAACTATGGCTACACCTTC. The chain employs TRBV7-9 and TRBJ1-2; 7 bases agree with TRBD1. Germline values: CDR1 SEHNR, CDR2 FQNEAQ (reference sequence). This CDR3 is 15 amino acids long.

In regard to this clonotype: Relative to the germline gene, one junction end is altered; a read error may explain this. The chain couples TRBV7-9 to TRBJ1-2, with a tentative D call TRBD1 (6 bases). This CDR3 has 13 residues. Germline V lookup: CDR1 SEHNR, CDR2 FQNEAQ (reference sequence). CDR3 DNA: TGTGCCAGCAGCGAGGACAGATACTATGACTACACCTTC. It is translated as CASSEDRYYDYTF.

This clonotype was seen a handful of times. The chain links TRBV21-1 to TRBJ1-1; TRBD1, the table's D call, lacks a check against the DNA. TRBV21-1 is a known pseudogene. The CDR3 sequence is 12 residues long. CDR3 in amino acids: CASSVRDREAFF. CDR3 bases: TGTGCCAGCAGCGTCCGGGACAGAGAAGCTTTCTTT.

The chain is built from TRBV12-3 or TRBV12-4 and TRBJ2-2; D is ambiguous. This CDR3 contains 15 residues. V dropped 0 bases and J dropped 0 bases, with 5 bases sitting between them. CDR3 protein: CASSLARTNTGELFF. In DNA, the CDR3 is TGTGCCAGCAGTTTAGCCAGGACGAACACCGGGGAGCTGTTTTTT.

The V and J genes are TRBV5-1 and TRBJ1-2, with a tentative D call TRBD1 (5 bases). Germline loops: CDR1 SGHRS, CDR2 YFSETQ. The CDR3 loop spans 12 amino acids. V dropped 5 bases and J dropped 6 bases, with 11 bases sitting between them. The CDR3 DNA reads TGCGCCAGCAGGATGGGACGGGATGGCTACACCTTC. Translation: CASRMGRDGYTF.

V is TRBV11-2 and J is TRBJ2-3, with D possibly matching TRBD1 (6 bases). Trimming cost V 5 bases and J 5 bases, with 23 bases left between them. The CDR3 covers 17 residues. Germline assignment: CDR1 SGHAT and CDR2 FQNNGV. The CDR3 loop reads CASSPRPAQGVIDTQYF. CDR3 DNA sequence: TGTGCCAGCAGCCCTCGCCCGGCACAGGGCGTTATAGATACGCAGTATTTT.

This clonotype showed up just once. This sequence joins TRBV6-1 and TRBJ1-1; perhaps TRBD1 as D (6 bases). Germline CDR1 reads MNHNS; CDR2 reads SASEGT. Trimming pared 6 bases from V and 1 base from J, leaving 21 bases between. CDR3 length: 17 residues. CDR3 DNA: TGTGCCAGCAGCACGACTACAGGGACGGCAAAGAACACTGAAGCTTTCTTT. Translation gives CASSTTTGTAKNTEAFF.

The chain has TRBV2 and TRBJ1-5; D ambiguous. Trimming shortened V by 5 bases and J by 0 bases, and 11 bases separated the two germline ends. Germline CDR1 is SNHLY and CDR2 is FYNNEI. The CDR3 extends over 15 amino acids. CDR3 sequence reads: CASSPSPYSNQPQHF. The CDR3 region has the DNA TGTGCCAGCAGTCCGAGCCCATATAGCAATCAGCCCCAGCATTTT.

Only a few counts were recorded for this clonotype. The chain carries TRBV29-1 and TRBJ1-5; 8 positions match TRBD1. The J segment lost 0 bases and the V segment lost 7 bases, leaving 5 bases of the junction unmatched. The CDR3 extends over 14 amino acids. Germline CDR1 SQVTM, CDR2 ANQGSEA. The CDR3 region is CSALTGDSNQPQHF. DNA of the CDR3: TGCAGCGCTCTGACAGGGGATAGCAATCAGCCCCAGCATTTT.

The chain's CDR3 is CASSQEGVTEAFF. The CDR3 DNA sequence: TGTGCCAGCAGCCAAGAAGGAGTGACTGAAGCTTTCTTT. J is TRBJ1-1 and V is TRBV14, with no clear D. The CDR3 consists of 13 residues. Trimming stripped 0 bases from V and 5 bases from J, with 7 bases between. Germline CDR1 reads SGHDN; CDR2 reads FVKESK.

This clonotype was seen a handful of times. This chain connects TRBV9 to TRBJ2-3; 8 bases line up with TRBD1. Germline V gene sequence: CDR1 SGDLS, CDR2 YYNGEE. The ends lost 3 bases at V and 1 base at J; junction bases unmatched: 4. This CDR3 is built from 15 residues. For the CDR3, the DNA is TGTGCCAGCAGCGAAACAGGGGGAGGCACAGATACGCAGTATTTT. It is translated as CASSETGGGTDTQYF. The full variable domain, in which reference TRBV9 and TRBJ2-3 provide the parts outside the CDR3, is DSGVTQTPKHLITATGQRVTLRCSPRSGDLSVYWYQQSLDQGLQFLIQYYNGEERAKGNILERFSAQQFPDLHSELNLSSLELGDSALYFCASSETGGGTDTQYFGPGTRLTVL.